This TCR beta chain was observed in a study of beta chain features in type 1 diabetes. The CDR3 length is 14 residues. Germline-derived CDR1 and CDR2 are LNHDA and SQIVND (reference sequence). V shed 3 bases and J shed 0 bases, with 9 bases lying between them. Study findings and constraints: Relative to healthy donors, patients appeared to have naive, central memory and Treg TCRB repertoires that were more similar.

The isolated RNA, all of it, was reverse transcribed, so expressed TCRB transcripts were what got sequenced. Assay: immunoSEQ multiplex PCR; the TCRdb copy retains only in-frame clones and omits some. Among 810,000 or so clones listed, about a sixth were seen once. In its sample, this clone was seen a few times. Its target is unknown. Input material: naive CD4+ T cells from blood. The clonotype was recovered from a woman in her late teens or twenties in good health. This chain connects TRBV19 to TRBJ2-7, with D tentatively TRBD1 (5 bases). Here the CDR3 reads CASSIDSSSYEQYF. In nucleotides, the CDR3 is TGTGCCAGTAGTATTGACAGTAGCTCCTACGAGCAGTACTTC.